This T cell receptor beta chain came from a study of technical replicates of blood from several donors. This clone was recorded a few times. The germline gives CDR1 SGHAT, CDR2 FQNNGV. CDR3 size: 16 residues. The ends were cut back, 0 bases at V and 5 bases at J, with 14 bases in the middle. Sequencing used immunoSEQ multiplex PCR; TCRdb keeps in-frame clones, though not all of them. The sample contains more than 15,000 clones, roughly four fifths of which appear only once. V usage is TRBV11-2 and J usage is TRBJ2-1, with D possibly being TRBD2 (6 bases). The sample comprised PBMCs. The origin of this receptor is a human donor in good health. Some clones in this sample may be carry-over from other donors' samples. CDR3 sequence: CASSLELDGGDNEQFF. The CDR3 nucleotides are TGTGCCAGCAGCTTAGAACTCGACGGGGGAGACAATGAGCAGTTCTTC.